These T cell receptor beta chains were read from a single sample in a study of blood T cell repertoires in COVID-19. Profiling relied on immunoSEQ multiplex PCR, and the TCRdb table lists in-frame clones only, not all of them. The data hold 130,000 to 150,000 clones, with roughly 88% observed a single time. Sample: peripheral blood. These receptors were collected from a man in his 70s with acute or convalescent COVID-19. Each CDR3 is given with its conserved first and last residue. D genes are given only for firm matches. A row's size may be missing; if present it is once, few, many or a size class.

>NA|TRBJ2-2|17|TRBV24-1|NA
TGTGCCACCAGTGCCCCGAGAACAACGGGAGAAGCCGGGGAGCTGTTTTTT
CATSAPRTTGEAGELFF
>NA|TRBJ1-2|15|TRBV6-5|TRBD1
TGTGCCAGCAATTGGGACAGGATACCTAACTATGGCTACACCTTC
CASNWDRIPNYGYTF
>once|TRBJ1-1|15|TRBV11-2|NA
TGTGCCAGCAGCTTAGGGGACCGGAGGGGAACTGAAGCTTTCTTT
CASSLGDRRGTEAFF
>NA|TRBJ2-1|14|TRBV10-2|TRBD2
TGCGCCAGCAGATTAGCGGGGGGTTACAATGAGCAGTTCTTC
CASRLAGGYNEQFF
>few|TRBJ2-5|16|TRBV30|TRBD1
TGTGCCTGGAGTTCCCGGGACAGGGGATTCCAAGAGACCCAGTACTTC
CAWSSRDRGFQETQYF
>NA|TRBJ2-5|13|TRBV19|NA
TGTGCCAGTAGTATCCGGGTTACGGAGACCCAGTACTTC
CASSIRVTETQYF
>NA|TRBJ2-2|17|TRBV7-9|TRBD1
TGTGCCAGCAGTCTCTTTAGGTGGGACAGGAACACCGGGGAGCTGTTTTTT
CASSLFRWDRNTGELFF
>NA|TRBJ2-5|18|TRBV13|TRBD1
TGTGCCAGCAGCTTAGGAATAAACCCGACAGGGGGCATAAAGACCCAGTACTTC
CASSLGINPTGGIKTQYF
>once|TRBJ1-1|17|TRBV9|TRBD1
TGTGCCAGCAGCGTAGGAGGACAGGGGGCAGGGAACACTGAAGCTTTCTTT
CASSVGGQGAGNTEAFF
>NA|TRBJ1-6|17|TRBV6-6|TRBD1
TGTGCCAGCAGTCTCCCCCCCGGGACAGGGGTTGGTTCACCCCTCCACTTT
CASSLPPGTGVGSPLHF
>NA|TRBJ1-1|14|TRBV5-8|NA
TGTGCCAGCAGCTTGGATGGGGCGCGCACTGAAGCTTTCTTT
CASSLDGARTEAFF
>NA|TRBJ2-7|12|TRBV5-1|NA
TGCGCCAGCAGCTTGGACCCCGAGGAGCAGTACTTC
CASSLDPEEQYF
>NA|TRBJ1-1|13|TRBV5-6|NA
TGTGCCAGCACACAGCAGGGTCCCACTGAAGCTTTCTTT
CASTQQGPTEAFF
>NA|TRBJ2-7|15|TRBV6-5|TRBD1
TGTGCCAGCAGTTACTCGGCGGGACAGGGCTACGAGCAGTACTTC
CASSYSAGQGYEQYF
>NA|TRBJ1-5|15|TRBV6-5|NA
TGTGCCAGTTCCCCCGGGGAAGCGGGGTTTCAGCCCCAGCATTTT
CASSPGEAGFQPQHF
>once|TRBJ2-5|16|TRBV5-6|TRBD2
TGTGCCAGCAGCTTGTCCCTAGCGGGATCCAGAGGGACCCAGTACTTC
CASSLSLAGSRGTQYF
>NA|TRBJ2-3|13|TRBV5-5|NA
TGTGCCAGCAGCTCTGGACTCACAGATACGCAGTATTTT
CASSSGLTDTQYF
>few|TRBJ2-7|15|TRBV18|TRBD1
TGTGCCAGCTCACCACCGGGACAGGGTGGCTACGAGCAGTACTTC
CASSPPGQGGYEQYF
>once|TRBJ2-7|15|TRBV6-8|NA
TGTGCCAGCAACCATTGTCGGGGGATCACCTACGAGCAGTACTTC
CASNHCRGITYEQYF
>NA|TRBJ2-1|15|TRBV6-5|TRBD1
TGTGCCAGCAGAAAGGGACAGGGAATCTACAATGAGCAGTTCTTC
CASRKGQGIYNEQFF
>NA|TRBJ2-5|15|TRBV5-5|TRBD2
TGTGCCAGCAGCTCGACTAGCGGGGGGTATGAGACCCAGTACTTC
CASSSTSGGYETQYF
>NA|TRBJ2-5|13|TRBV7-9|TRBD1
TGTGCCAGCAGCCCAGGGGGCGGGGAGACCCAGTACTTC
CASSPGGGETQYF
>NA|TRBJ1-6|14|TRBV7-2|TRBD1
TGTGCCACCCGGACAGGGGGTAGTAATTCACCCCTCCACTTT
CATRTGGSNSPLHF
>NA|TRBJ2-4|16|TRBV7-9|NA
TGTGCCAGCAGCTCCTCAGGGGGAGGAACCAAAAACATTCAGTACTTC
CASSSSGGGTKNIQYF
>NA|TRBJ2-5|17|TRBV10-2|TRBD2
TGCGCCAGCAGTGAGTCTGACGCGGGAGCCACTTGGGAGACCCAGTACTTC
CASSESDAGATWETQYF
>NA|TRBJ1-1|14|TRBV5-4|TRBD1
TGTGCCAGCAGCTGGGACAGGAGGAACACTGAAGCTTTCTTT
CASSWDRRNTEAFF
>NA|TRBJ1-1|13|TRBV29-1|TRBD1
TGCAGCGCTGGACAGGGAATGAACACTGAAGCTTTCTTT
CSAGQGMNTEAFF
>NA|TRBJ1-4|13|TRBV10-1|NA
TGCGCCAGCAGTGATCGTTCGGGGGGAAAACTGTTTTTT
CASSDRSGGKLFF
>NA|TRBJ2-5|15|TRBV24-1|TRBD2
TGTGCCACCAGTGACGCGACTAGCGGGACAGAGACCCAGTACTTC
CATSDATSGTETQYF
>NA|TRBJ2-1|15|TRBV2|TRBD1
TGTGCCAGCGACCTAGGACAGGGGAGGAACAATGAGCAGTTCTTC
CASDLGQGRNNEQFF
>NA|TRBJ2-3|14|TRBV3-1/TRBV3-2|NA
TGTGCCAGCAGCCTCCACTCCAGACAGGATACGCAGTATTTT
CASSLHSRQDTQYF
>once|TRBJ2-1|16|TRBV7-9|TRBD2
TGTGCCAGCAGCTTAGCGACTAGCGGGAGAGGCAATGAGCAGTTCTTC
CASSLATSGRGNEQFF
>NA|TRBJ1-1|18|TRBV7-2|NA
TGTGCCAGCAGCTCTCCTCCGGGAGCCGGGCGTGGGAACACTGAAGCTTTCTTT
CASSSPPGAGRGNTEAFF
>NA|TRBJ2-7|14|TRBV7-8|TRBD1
TGTGCCAGCAGCCACCGACAGGGATCCTACGAGCAGTACTTC
CASSHRQGSYEQYF
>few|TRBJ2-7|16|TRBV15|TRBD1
TGTGCCACCAGCAGAGACCCCCAGGGGGCAATGAACGAGCAGTACTTC
CATSRDPQGAMNEQYF
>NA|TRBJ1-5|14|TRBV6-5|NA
TGTGCCAGCGCAATGGGGGCAATCAATCAGCCCCAGCATTTT
CASAMGAINQPQHF
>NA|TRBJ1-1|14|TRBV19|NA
TGTGCCAGCCGGAAGACACCCCAAGCCACTGAAGCTTTCTTT
CASRKTPQATEAFF
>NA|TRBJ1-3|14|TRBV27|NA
TGTGCCAGCAGTTTGGGGGCGCGTGGAAACACCATATATTTT
CASSLGARGNTIYF
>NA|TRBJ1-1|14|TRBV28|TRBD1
TGTGCCAGCACCCTGGACAGGGGAAACACTGAAGCTTTCTTT
CASTLDRGNTEAFF
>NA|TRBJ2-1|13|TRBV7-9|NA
TGTGCCAGCAGCCCTAATCACCCCGATGAGCAGTTCTTC
CASSPNHPDEQFF
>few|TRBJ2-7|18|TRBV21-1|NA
TGTGCCAGCAGCAAACGTCGCGGGAGGGCTAGCGGGAGCTACGAGCAGTACTTC
CASSKRRGRASGSYEQYF
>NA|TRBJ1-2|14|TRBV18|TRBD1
TGTGCCAGCTCACGGACAGGGGCCAACTATGGCTACACCTTC
CASSRTGANYGYTF
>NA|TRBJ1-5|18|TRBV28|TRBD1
TGTGCCAGCAGTTTAATATTCTTCGGGCAGGGGGCTGGGCAGCCCCAGCATTTT
CASSLIFFGQGAGQPQHF
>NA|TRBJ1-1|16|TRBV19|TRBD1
TGTGCCAGTAGTATAAGGGACAGGGCGGGAGGCACTGAAGCTTTCTTT
CASSIRDRAGGTEAFF
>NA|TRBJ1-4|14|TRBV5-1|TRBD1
TGCGCCAGCAGCTCGGGACAGGGGGCTGAAAAACTGTTTTTT
CASSSGQGAEKLFF
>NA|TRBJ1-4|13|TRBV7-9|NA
TGTGCCAGCAGCTTAATCGCAGGCGAAAAACTGTTTTTT
CASSLIAGEKLFF
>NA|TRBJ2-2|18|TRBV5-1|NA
TGCGCCAGCAGCTTGGTAGGGGGATGGTTTAGGAACACCGGGGAGCTGTTTTTT
CASSLVGGWFRNTGELFF
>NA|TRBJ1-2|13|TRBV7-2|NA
TGTGCCAGCGGCCGACAGAGTCTTTATGGCTACACCTTC
CASGRQSLYGYTF
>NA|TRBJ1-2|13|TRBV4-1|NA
TGCGCCAGCAGCCGGCCCTCCGACTCTGGCTACACCTTC
CASSRPSDSGYTF
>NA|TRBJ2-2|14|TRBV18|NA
TGTGCCAGCTCCCCAAGACAGGACACCGGGGAGCTGTTTTTT
CASSPRQDTGELFF
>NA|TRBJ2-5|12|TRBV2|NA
TGTGCCAGCGGTCTAGCCACGGGAACCCAGTACTTC
CASGLATGTQYF
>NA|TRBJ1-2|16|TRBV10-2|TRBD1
TGCGCCAGCAGTGAGACCCCACAGGGGCCTAACTATGGCTACACCTTC
CASSETPQGPNYGYTF
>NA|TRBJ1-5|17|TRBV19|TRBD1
TGTGCCAGTAGTTACCCGGGACAGGCAGATAGCAATCAGCCCCAGCATTTT
CASSYPGQADSNQPQHF
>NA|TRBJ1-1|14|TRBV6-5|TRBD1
TGTGCCAGCAGTTGGGGACAGAGGAACACTGAAGCTTTCTTT
CASSWGQRNTEAFF
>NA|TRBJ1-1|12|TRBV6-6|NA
TGTGCCGCCGCACGGGTGAACACTGAAGCTTTCTTT
CAAARVNTEAFF